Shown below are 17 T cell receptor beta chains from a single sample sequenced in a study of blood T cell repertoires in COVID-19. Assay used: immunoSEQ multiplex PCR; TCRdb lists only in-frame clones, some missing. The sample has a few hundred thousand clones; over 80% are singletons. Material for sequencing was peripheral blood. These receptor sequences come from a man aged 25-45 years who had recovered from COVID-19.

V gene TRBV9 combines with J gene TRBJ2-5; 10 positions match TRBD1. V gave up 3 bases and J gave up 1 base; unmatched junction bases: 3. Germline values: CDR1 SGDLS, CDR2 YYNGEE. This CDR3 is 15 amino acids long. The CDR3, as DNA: TGTGCCAGCAGCGCCGGGACAGGGGTCCAAGAGACCCAGTACTTC. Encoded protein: CASSAGTGVQETQYF.

The CDR3 bases are TGTGCCAGTAGTGAAGACAGGGGGCGCGGGAATTCACCCCTCCACTTT. It translates to CASSEDRGRGNSPLHF. The rearrangement links TRBV19 to TRBJ1-6; TRBD1 matches at 10 bases. The CDR3 totals 16 residues. Germline V gene data show CDR1 as LNHDA and CDR2 as SQIVND (reference sequence). V lost 5 bases, J lost 7 bases, and 8 bases stayed unmatched. Full variable domain (outside the CDR3, taken from reference TRBV19 and TRBJ1-6): DGGITQSPKYLFRKEGQNVTLSCEQNLNHDAMYWYRQDPGQGLRLIYYSQIVNDFQKGDIAEGYSVSREKKESFPLTVTSAQKNPTAFYLCASSEDRGRGNSPLHFGNGTRLTVT.

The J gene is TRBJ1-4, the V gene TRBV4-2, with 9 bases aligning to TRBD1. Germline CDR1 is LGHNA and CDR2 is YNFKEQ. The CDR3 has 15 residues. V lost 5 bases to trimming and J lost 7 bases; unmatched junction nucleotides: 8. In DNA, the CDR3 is TGTGCCAGCAGCGACCTCCGGGACAGGGCTGAAAAACTGTTTTTT. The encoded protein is CASSDLRDRAEKLFF.

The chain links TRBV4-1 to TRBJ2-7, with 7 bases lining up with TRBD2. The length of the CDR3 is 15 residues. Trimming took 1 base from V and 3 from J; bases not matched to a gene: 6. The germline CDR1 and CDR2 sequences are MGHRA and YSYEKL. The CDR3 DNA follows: TGCGCCAGCAGCCAAGGGGGGGGAGACCTCTACGAGCAGTACTTC. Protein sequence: CASSQGGGDLYEQYF.

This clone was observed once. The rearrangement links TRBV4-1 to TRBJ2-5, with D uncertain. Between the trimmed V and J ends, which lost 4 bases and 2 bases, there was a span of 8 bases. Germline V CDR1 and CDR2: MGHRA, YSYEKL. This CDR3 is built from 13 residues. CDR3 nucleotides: TGCGCCAGCAGCCTCGCAGTACAAGAGACCCAGTACTTC. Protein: CASSLAVQETQYF.

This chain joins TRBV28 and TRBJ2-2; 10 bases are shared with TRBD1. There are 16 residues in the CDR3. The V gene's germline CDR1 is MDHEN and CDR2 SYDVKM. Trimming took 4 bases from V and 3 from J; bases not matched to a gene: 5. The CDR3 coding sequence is TGTGCCAGCAGTTCGCTGGGACAGGGGTACACCGGGGAGCTGTTTTTT. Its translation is CASSSLGQGYTGELFF.

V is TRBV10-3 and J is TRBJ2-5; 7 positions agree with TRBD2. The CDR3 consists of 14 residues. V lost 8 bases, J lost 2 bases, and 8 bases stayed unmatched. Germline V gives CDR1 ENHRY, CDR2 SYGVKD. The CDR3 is CAIGRGGSQETQYF. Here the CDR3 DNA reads TGTGCCATCGGACGCGGGGGAAGTCAAGAGACCCAGTACTTC.

This chain's CDR3 is CASSVGLGAVDEQFF. The DNA of the CDR3 is TGTGCCAGCAGCGTAGGGCTGGGGGCCGTGGATGAGCAGTTCTTC. The gene calls are TRBV9 and TRBJ2-1; perhaps TRBD1 as D (6 bases). CDR1 and CDR2 from the germline V gene are SGDLS and YYNGEE. Trimming took off 0 bases at V and 8 bases at J, with 15 bases between the two ends. This CDR3 comprises 15 residues. The whole variable domain, remainder taken from reference TRBV9 and TRBJ2-1, is DSGVTQTPKHLITATGQRVTLRCSPRSGDLSVYWYQQSLDQGLQFLIQYYNGEERAKGNILERFSAQQFPDLHSELNLSSLELGDSALYFCASSVGLGAVDEQFFGPGTRLTVL.

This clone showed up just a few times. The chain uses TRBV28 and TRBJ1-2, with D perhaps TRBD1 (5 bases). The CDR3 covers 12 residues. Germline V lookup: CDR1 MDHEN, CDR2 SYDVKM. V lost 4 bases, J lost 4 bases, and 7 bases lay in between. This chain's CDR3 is CASSSDSYGYTF. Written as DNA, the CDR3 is TGTGCCAGCAGTTCCGACAGCTATGGCTACACCTTC.

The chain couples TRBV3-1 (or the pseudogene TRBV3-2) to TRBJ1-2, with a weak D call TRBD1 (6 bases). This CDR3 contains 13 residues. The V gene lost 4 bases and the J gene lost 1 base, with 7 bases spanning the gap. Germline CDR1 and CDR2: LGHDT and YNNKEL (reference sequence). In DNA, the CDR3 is TGTGCCAGCAGCCTGGACAGTAACTATGGCTACACCTTC. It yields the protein CASSLDSNYGYTF.

CDR3 nucleotide sequence: TGTGCCAGCACCGAAGCAGGGGAAGAGACCCAGTACTTC. Translation gives CASTEAGEETQYF. The chain couples TRBV28 to TRBJ2-5, with D possibly being TRBD1 (6 bases). The CDR3 has 13 residues. The germline gives CDR1 MDHEN, CDR2 SYDVKM. Trimming left V 7 bases short and J 3 bases short, with 12 bases between.

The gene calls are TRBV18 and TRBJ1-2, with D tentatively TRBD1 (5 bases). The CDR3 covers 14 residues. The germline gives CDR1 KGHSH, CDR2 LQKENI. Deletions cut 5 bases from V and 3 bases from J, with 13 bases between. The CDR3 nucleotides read TGTGCCAGCTCAGTTCCAGGGCGAGACTATGGCTACACCTTC. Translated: CASSVPGRDYGYTF.

The CDR3 coding sequence is TGTGCCAGCAGCTTGGGACAGGGGGCGTCGCGTGAGACCCAGTACTTC. It encodes CASSLGQGASRETQYF. V gene TRBV7-9 combines with J gene TRBJ2-5; TRBD1 agrees at 12 bases. Germline V gene data show CDR1 as SEHNR and CDR2 as FQNEAQ (reference sequence). The CDR3 is 16 amino acids. After removal of 3 bases from V and 5 bases from J, the junction contained 7 bases not matched to a gene.

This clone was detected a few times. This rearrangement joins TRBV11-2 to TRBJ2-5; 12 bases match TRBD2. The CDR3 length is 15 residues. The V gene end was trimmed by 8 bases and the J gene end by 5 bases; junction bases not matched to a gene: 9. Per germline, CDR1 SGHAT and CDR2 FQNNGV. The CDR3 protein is CASRETSGGLETQYF. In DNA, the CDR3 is TGTGCCAGCCGAGAGACTAGCGGGGGCTTGGAGACCCAGTACTTC.

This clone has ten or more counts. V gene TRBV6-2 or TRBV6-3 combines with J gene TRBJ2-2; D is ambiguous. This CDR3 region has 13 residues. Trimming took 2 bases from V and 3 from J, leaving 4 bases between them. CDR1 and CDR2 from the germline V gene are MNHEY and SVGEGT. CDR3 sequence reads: CASSYTDTGELFF. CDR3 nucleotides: TGTGCCAGCAGTTACACGGACACCGGGGAGCTGTTTTTT.

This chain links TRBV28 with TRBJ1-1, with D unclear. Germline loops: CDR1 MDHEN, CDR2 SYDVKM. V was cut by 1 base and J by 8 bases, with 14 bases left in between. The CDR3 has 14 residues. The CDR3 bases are TGTGCCAGCAGTTTATTTTCTTTGCCGGTGGAAGCTTTCTTT. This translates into CASSLFSLPVEAFF.

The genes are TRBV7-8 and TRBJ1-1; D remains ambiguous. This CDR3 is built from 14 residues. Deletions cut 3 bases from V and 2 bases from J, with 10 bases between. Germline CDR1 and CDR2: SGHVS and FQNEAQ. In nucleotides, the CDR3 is TGTGCCAGCAGCTTTCAGGCAACTAACACTGAAGCTTTCTTT. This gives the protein CASSFQATNTEAFF.